This T cell receptor beta chain originates from a study of T cells after posttransplantation cyclophosphamide. Cyclophosphamide on days +3 and +4 followed busulfan-fludarabine conditioning and a marrow graft. Comment on this clone: Its antigen is still unknown.

This table comes from immunoSEQ multiplex PCR, and its TCRdb copy is limited to in-frame clones, with some not included. The sample has roughly 4,000 clones, about three quarters seen once. Findings and caveats of the study: Recipient CMV seropositivity and CMV reactivation strongly tracked TRB clonality.

Germline assignment: CDR1 SGDLS and CDR2 YYNGEE. The CDR3 is 14 amino acids. V was pared by 2 bases and J by 0 bases, with 8 bases between. The V gene is TRBV9, the J gene TRBJ1-1; D is perhaps TRBD1 (5 bases). This clonotype was obtained from a male patient aged 50 to 59 who received an allogeneic stem cell transplant from an unrelated donor, was CMV-positive, and had acute GVHD only. The graft donor may have given rise to some T cells. Sequencing used PBMCs, obtained about 29 days after a stem cell transplant with posttransplant cyclophosphamide. The CDR3 is CASSVEGLNTEAFF. In DNA, the CDR3 is TGTGCCAGCAGCGTGGAGGGGTTGAACACTGAAGCTTTCTTT.